These 9 T cell receptor beta chains share one sample of origin, sequenced in a study of blood T cell repertoires in COVID-19. Profiled with immunoSEQ multiplex PCR; TCRdb holds only in-frame clones, not every one. The sample lists some 45,000 clones, 75% to 85% occurring once. What was sequenced was peripheral blood. The receptor source for this set is an elderly man in a cohort sampled during active COVID-19.

V and J are TRBV28 and TRBJ1-2; tentatively, D is TRBD1 (5 bases). Germline-derived CDR1 and CDR2 are MDHEN and SYDVKM. The CDR3 extends over 13 amino acids. V was pared by 6 bases and J by 10 bases, with 18 bases between. This CDR3 reads CASRRLGRAPYTF. The CDR3 nucleotides read TGTGCCAGCAGGCGTCTGGGGCGCGCCCCCTACACCTTC.

This sequence joins TRBV5-1 and TRBJ1-3, with 8 bases that match TRBD1. Germline CDR1 reads SGHRS; CDR2 reads YFSETQ. V trimming: 2 bases; J trimming: 4 bases; junction bases outside the gene matches: 2. CDR3 size: 14 residues. The chain's CDR3 is CASSLGQGGNTIYF. The CDR3, as DNA: TGCGCCAGCAGCTTAGGACAGGGCGGAAACACCATATATTTT.

The genes are TRBV5-1 and TRBJ1-6; D is uncertain. The CDR3 length is 15 residues. From germline, CDR1 is SGHRS and CDR2 YFSETQ. V was pared by 0 bases and J by 8 bases, with 12 bases between. The CDR3 DNA reads TGCGCCAGCAGCTTGGCGACTGCACTGCATTCACCCCTCCACTTT. Its protein is CASSLATALHSPLHF.

This clone was counted only a few times. CDR3 sequence reads: CASSLAQLADEQFF. CDR3 in DNA: TGCGCCAGCAGCTTGGCCCAACTAGCGGATGAGCAGTTCTTC. The V gene is TRBV5-1, the J gene TRBJ2-1; 8 nucleotides agree with TRBD2. CDR3 length: 14 amino acids. J lost 8 bases, V lost 0 bases, and 4 bases had no gene match. Germline-derived CDR1 and CDR2 are SGHRS and YFSETQ. Full variable domain (remainder filled in from reference TRBV5-1 and TRBJ2-1): KAGVTQTPRYLIKTRGQQVTLSCSPISGHRSVSWYQQTPGQGLQFLFEYFSETQRNKGNFPGRFSGRQFSNSRSEMNVSTLELGDSALYLCASSLAQLADEQFFGPGTRLTVL.

The chain has TRBV5-5 and TRBJ2-7; unclear D gene. This CDR3 has 12 residues. V lost 3 bases and J 1 base, leaving 5 bases between the germline ends. In germline, CDR1 is SGHKS, CDR2 YYEKEE (reference sequence). The CDR3 loop reads CASSSGSYEQYF. CDR3 DNA: TGTGCCAGCAGCTCCGGTTCCTACGAGCAGTACTTC. The full variable domain, in which reference TRBV5-5 and TRBJ2-7 provide the parts outside the CDR3, is DAGVTQSPTHLIKTRGQQVTLRCSPISGHKSVSWYQQVLGQGPQFIFQYYEKEERGRGNFPDRFSARQFPNYSSELNVNALLLGDSALYLCASSSGSYEQYFGPGTRLTVT.

For the CDR3, the DNA is TGTGCCAGCTCACCAAGGGACATGAACACTGAAGCTTTCTTT. Translation gives CASSPRDMNTEAFF. The chain carries TRBV18 and TRBJ1-1; TRBD1 is a possible D gene (6 bases). The CDR3 covers 14 residues. Germline V gene data show CDR1 as KGHSH and CDR2 as LQKENI. Trimming stripped 2 bases from V and 0 bases from J, with 7 bases between.

Relative to its sample, this clone is medium-sized. The rearrangement joins TRBV28 to TRBJ1-2; D is perhaps TRBD1 (5 bases). Germline V CDR1 and CDR2: MDHEN, SYDVKM. The CDR3 runs 16 residues. The germline V and J ends were trimmed by 5 bases and 4 bases, with 20 bases remaining between them. The CDR3 here is CASSSQGAPPGYGYTF. The CDR3 DNA sequence: TGTGCCAGCAGTAGCCAGGGTGCTCCGCCGGGCTATGGCTACACCTTC.

This chain uses TRBV28 with TRBJ1-4; D is perhaps TRBD1 (5 bases). This CDR3 is built from 14 residues. The ends were cut back, 6 bases at V and 4 bases at J, with 12 bases in the middle. Germline CDR1 MDHEN, CDR2 SYDVKM. The CDR3 region is CASSGGGNNEKLFF. As DNA, the CDR3 is TGTGCCAGCAGCGGGGGGGGGAATAATGAAAAACTGTTTTTT.

The chain carries TRBV15 and TRBJ1-1, with 8 bases matching TRBD1. V lost 6 bases and J lost 1; bases outside the gene matches: 4. CDR1 LNHNV and CDR2 YYDKDF come from the germline V gene (reference sequence). CDR3 size: 14 residues. The CDR3 DNA sequence: TGTGCCACCAGTCTGACAGGGGCGAACACTGAAGCTTTCTTT. Amino acids: CATSLTGANTEAFF.